Following are 16 T cell receptor beta chains from one sample sequenced in a study of T cell responses to AZD1222 COVID-19 vaccine. The method was immunoSEQ multiplex PCR; TCRdb's version includes in-frame clones alone and lacks a portion of them. The sample contains over 150,000 clones, roughly 92% of which appear only once. Sample: peripheral blood, taken on day 0 of AZD1222 vaccination. The receptor set was obtained from an adult in good health.

This clone appeared a single time. The chain is built from TRBV30 and TRBJ2-3, with TRBD2 matching over 9 bases. Looked up from germline, CDR1 is GTSNPN and CDR2 is SVGIG (reference sequence). CDR3 length equals 13 residues. The junction had 4 bases not matched to a gene; V was cut back by 5 bases and J by 4 bases. The CDR3 nucleotides read TGTGCCTGGGATAGCGGGAGAGCAGATACGCAGTATTTT. The encoded protein is CAWDSGRADTQYF.

V gene TRBV7-9 combines with J gene TRBJ1-1; D unresolved. The CDR3 is made up of 15 amino acids. The V end lost 1 base, the J end lost 4 bases, and 13 bases lay between the germline ends. CDR1 is SEHNR, CDR2 FQNEAQ, per germline (reference sequence). The CDR3 DNA sequence: TGTGCCAGCAGCTTAGTGTTCGGAAGTGGCACTGAAGCTTTCTTT. Translated, it gives CASSLVFGSGTEAFF.

CDR3 region: CASSMTGAPLAQYF. CDR3 coding DNA: TGTGCCAGTAGTATGACGGGAGCTCCCCTAGCCCAGTACTTC. The rearrangement uses TRBV19 and TRBJ2-7; tentatively, D is TRBD2 (6 bases). The CDR3 totals 14 residues. V was cut by 3 bases and J by 10 bases, with 19 bases left in between. Germline loops: CDR1 LNHDA, CDR2 SQIVND (reference sequence). The full variable domain, with the rest looked up from reference TRBV19 and TRBJ2-7, is DGGITQSPKYLFRKEGQNVTLSCEQNLNHDAMYWYRQDPGQGLRLIYYSQIVNDFQKGDIAEGYSVSREKKESFPLTVTSAQKNPTAFYLCASSMTGAPLAQYFGPGTRLTVT.

This chain connects TRBV19 to TRBJ1-5, with 7 bases identical to TRBD1. This CDR3 contains 15 residues. The V and J ends lost 0 bases and 2 bases, in that order; junction bases with no gene match: 1. CDR1 and CDR2 (germline): LNHDA, SQIVND (reference sequence). As DNA, the CDR3 is TGTGCCAGTAGTATAGATCAGGGGGGCAATCAGCCCCAGCATTTT. Its protein product is CASSIDQGGNQPQHF.

This clone was seen just once. The same CDR3 arises from other DNA sequences in this sample as well. The gene calls are TRBV18 and TRBJ2-7; maybe TRBD2 (6 bases). This CDR3 comprises 15 residues. V lost 1 base, J lost 0 bases, and 10 bases lay in between. Germline CDR1 KGHSH, CDR2 LQKENI. CDR3 sequence: CASSPRTTSSYEQYF. Here the CDR3 DNA reads TGTGCCAGCTCACCACGGACGACTAGCTCCTACGAGCAGTACTTC.

V gene TRBV19 combines with J gene TRBJ2-7; 9 bases line up with TRBD2. After removal of 1 base from V and 1 base from J, the junction contained 2 bases not matched to a gene. The CDR3 sequence is 15 residues long. Germline V gene lookup returns CDR1 LNHDA and CDR2 SQIVND (reference sequence). CDR3 in DNA: TGTGCCAGTAGTATAGGGACTAGCGCTTCCTACGAGCAGTACTTC. Translated, it gives CASSIGTSASYEQYF.

The rearrangement uses TRBV2 and TRBJ1-6, with D possibly TRBD1 on 5 matching bases. This CDR3 is 13 amino acids long. Germline CDR1 SNHLY, CDR2 FYNNEI. Trimming shortened V by 3 bases and J by 9 bases, and 9 bases separated the two germline ends. The CDR3 DNA is TGTGCCAGCAGTGACAGGGTTCGTTCACCCCTCCACTTT. Amino acid sequence: CASSDRVRSPLHF.

The genes are TRBV14 and TRBJ2-1, with TRBD2 as a possible D gene (5 bases). Germline CDR1 and CDR2: SGHDN and FVKESK. V gave up 2 bases and J gave up 9 bases, with 14 bases separating them. There are 14 residues in the CDR3. CDR3 loop: CASSQTRWLSEQFF. The CDR3 DNA reads as TGTGCCAGCAGCCAAACTAGGTGGTTGAGTGAGCAGTTCTTC.

This clone appeared a single time. The chain employs TRBV7-2 and TRBJ2-2, with D possibly matching TRBD2 (6 bases). The CDR3 sequence is 18 residues long. Germline assignment: CDR1 SGHTA and CDR2 FQGNSA. Trimming removed 1 base from V and 1 base from J, with 16 bases in between. CDR3 in amino acids: CASSLVSLASVNTGELFF. The CDR3 DNA sequence: TGTGCCAGCAGCTTAGTTAGTTTGGCTAGCGTGAACACCGGGGAGCTGTTTTTT.

The V call is TRBV18, the J call TRBJ2-7, with D possibly being TRBD2 (5 bases). The V and J ends lost 5 bases and 4 bases respectively, with 12 bases between them. Looked up from germline, CDR1 is KGHSH and CDR2 is LQKENI. The CDR3 sequence is 13 residues long. Written as DNA, the CDR3 is TGTGCCAGCTCAAGCCGGGATCTATACGAGCAGTACTTC. Amino acids: CASSSRDLYEQYF.

In DNA form, the CDR3 reads TGTGCCAGCAGCCCACTTGGGGGAATGGACAATGAGCAGTTCTTC. Translation gives CASSPLGGMDNEQFF. The chain has TRBV7-3 and TRBJ2-1, with D perhaps assigned TRBD1 or TRBD2 (5 bases each). The germline V gene has CDR1 SGHTA and CDR2 FQGTGA. The CDR3 totals 15 residues. The V gene lost 5 bases and the J gene lost 5 bases, with 16 bases spanning the gap.

The CDR3, as DNA: TGCAGCGTTGGAGGGACAGGGGGCGGTGGCTACACCTTC. Translation: CSVGGTGGGGYTF. This chain uses TRBV29-1 with TRBJ1-2, with 12 bases fitting TRBD1. V was clipped by 4 bases and J by 7 bases; unmatched bases: 4. CDR1 is SQVTM, CDR2 ANQGSEA, per germline. The CDR3 is made up of 13 amino acids.

This clone was found many times. The chain couples TRBV7-2 to TRBJ1-3; D call uncertain. Germline-derived CDR1 and CDR2 are SGHTA and FQGNSA. Trimming took off 8 bases at V and 0 bases at J, with 11 bases between the two ends. This CDR3 contains 14 residues. The CDR3 DNA follows: TGTGCCAGCCGGGGTCGATTCTCTGGAAACACCATATATTTT. Its translation is CASRGRFSGNTIYF.

V usage is TRBV7-7 and J usage is TRBJ2-7; D remains ambiguous. Per the germline V gene, CDR1 is SSHAT and CDR2 is FNYEAQ (reference sequence). The CDR3 has 14 residues. DNA of the CDR3: TGTGCTAGCTCCCCTCTTCCGACTTCCTACGAGCAGTACTTC. Translation: CASSPLPTSYEQYF.

The chain carries TRBV18 and TRBJ1-4, with D tentatively TRBD1 (6 bases). The CDR3 has 15 amino acids. Trimming removed 4 bases from V and 3 bases from J, with 12 bases in between. Germline V gives CDR1 KGHSH, CDR2 LQKENI. CDR3 loop: CASSLQGRSNEKLFF. CDR3 in DNA: TGTGCCAGCTCACTTCAGGGGCGGTCTAATGAAAAACTGTTTTTT. Full variable domain (rest looked up from reference TRBV18 and TRBJ1-4): NAGVMQNPRHLVRRRGQEARLRCSPMKGHSHVYWYRQLPEEGLKFMVYLQKENIIDESGMPKERFSAEFPKEGPSILRIQQVVRGDSAAYFCASSLQGRSNEKLFFGSGTQLSVL.

The chain joins TRBV2 to TRBJ1-1; tentative D call: TRBD1 (6 bases). Trimming shortened V by 5 bases and J by 4 bases, and 8 bases separated the two germline ends. The germline CDR1 and CDR2 sequences are SNHLY and FYNNEI. The CDR3 extends over 12 amino acids. The chain's CDR3 is CASSTRGTEAFF. The CDR3 nucleotides read TGTGCCAGCAGTACCAGGGGCACTGAAGCTTTCTTT.